This section outlines one TCR beta chain sequence together with its context. The germline CDR1 and CDR2 sequences are MNHEY and SVGEGT. The CDR3 runs to 15 residues. The ends were cut back, 5 bases at V and 7 bases at J, with 21 bases in the middle. These data originate in a study of blood T cell repertoires in COVID-19. Study-wide context: There were acute and convalescent COVID-19 samples, and they came from the United States, Italy and Spain. PBMCs, B-cell-depleted T cells, or T cells provided the cDNA or gDNA that made up the material.

Per the original methods: Nucleated cell counts were estimated from reference gene primer amplification. Here immunoSEQ multiplex PCR was the method, and the copy in TCRdb shows in-frame clones only, minus some. Clone size and V and J calls were adopted from that table, with D and trimming inferred from the DNA. The repertoire holds some 130,000 clones, with around three quarters as singletons. The material sequenced was peripheral blood. V usage is TRBV6-2 or TRBV6-3 and J usage is TRBJ2-7; D is undetermined. This TCR came from a woman of 80 years or more with acute or convalescent COVID-19. This CDR3 reads CASSPSPGFPKEQYF. CDR3 DNA sequence: TGTGCCAGCAGTCCCTCCCCCGGGTTCCCTAAAGAGCAGTACTTC.